The text below deals with one TCR beta chain. The CDR3 consists of 12 residues. The V end lost 2 bases, the J end lost 4 bases, and 8 bases lay between the germline ends. Germline CDR1 is DFQATT and CDR2 is SNEGSKA (reference sequence). This sample is part of a study of T-cell reconstitution after alpha-beta-depleted transplantation in children. Molecular barcoding with unique molecular identifiers was used for the TCRbeta library. TCRdb re-called the PCR reads through MiXCR, storing one row per CDR3 protein. The sample lists 600,000 to 700,000 distinct CDR3 sequences, 16% occurring once. The genes are TRBV20-1 and TRBJ1-2, with D unresolved. Specimen: PBMCs from the stem cell graft donor, collected from the stem cell graft. The TCR originated in a human donor who donated a stem cell graft to a child with acute myeloid leukemia. CDR3 sequence: CSARQTTYGYTF. Here the CDR3 DNA reads TGCAGTGCTAGACAAACCACCTATGGCTACACCTTC.